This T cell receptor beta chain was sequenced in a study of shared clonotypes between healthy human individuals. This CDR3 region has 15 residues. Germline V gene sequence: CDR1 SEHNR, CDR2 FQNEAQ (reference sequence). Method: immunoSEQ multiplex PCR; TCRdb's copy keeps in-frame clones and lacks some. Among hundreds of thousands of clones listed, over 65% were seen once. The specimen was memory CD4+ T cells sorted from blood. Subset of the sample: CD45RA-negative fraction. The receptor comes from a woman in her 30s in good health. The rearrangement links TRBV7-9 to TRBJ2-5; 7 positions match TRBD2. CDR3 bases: TGTGGGTCGGGGATAGCGGGCGCTTCGGGGGAGACCCAGTACTTC. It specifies CGSGIAGASGETQYF.